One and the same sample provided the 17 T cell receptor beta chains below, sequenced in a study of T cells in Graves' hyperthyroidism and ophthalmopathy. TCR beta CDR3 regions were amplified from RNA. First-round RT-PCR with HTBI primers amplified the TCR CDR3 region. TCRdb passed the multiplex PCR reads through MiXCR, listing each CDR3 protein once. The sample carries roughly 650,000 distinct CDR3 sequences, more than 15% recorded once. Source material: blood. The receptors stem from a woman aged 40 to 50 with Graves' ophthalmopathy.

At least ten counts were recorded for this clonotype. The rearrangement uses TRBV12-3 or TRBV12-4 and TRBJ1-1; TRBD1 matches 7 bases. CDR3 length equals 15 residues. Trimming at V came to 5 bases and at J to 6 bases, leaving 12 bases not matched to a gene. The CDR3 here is CASSPPTGLFAEAFF. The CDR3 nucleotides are TGTGCCAGCAGTCCTCCGACAGGGTTGTTCGCTGAAGCTTTCTTT.

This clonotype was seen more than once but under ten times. This chain's CDR3 is CAWSARDREKRETQYF. In nucleotides, the CDR3 is TGTGCCTGGAGTGCGCGGGACAGGGAGAAGAGAGAGACCCAGTACTTC. The genes are TRBV30 and TRBJ2-5, with TRBD1 matching over 9 bases. The CDR3 length is 16 residues. Germline assignment: CDR1 GTSNPN and CDR2 SVGIG (reference sequence). Losses at the gene ends were 1 base for V and 4 bases for J; bases not matched to a gene: 10.

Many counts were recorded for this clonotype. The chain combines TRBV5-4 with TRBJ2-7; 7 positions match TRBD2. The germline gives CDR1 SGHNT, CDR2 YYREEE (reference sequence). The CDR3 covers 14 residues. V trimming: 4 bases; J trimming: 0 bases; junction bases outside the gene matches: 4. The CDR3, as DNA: TGTGCCAGCAGCGCAGCGGGGAGCTCCTACGAGCAGTACTTC. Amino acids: CASSAAGSSYEQYF. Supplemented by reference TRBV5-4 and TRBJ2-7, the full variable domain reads ETGVTQSPTHLIKTRGQQVTLRCSSQSGHNTVSWYQQALGQGPQFIFQYYREEENGRGNFPPRFSGLQFPNYSSELNVNALELDDSALYLCASSAAGSSYEQYFGPGTRLTVT.

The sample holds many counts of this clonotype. The CDR3 region is CATLTLGGSLAYNEQFF. The CDR3 region has the DNA TGTGCCACCCTCACGCTAGGGGGCTCGCTAGCTTACAATGAGCAGTTCTTC. The chain links TRBV28 to TRBJ2-1; TRBD1 agrees at 7 bases. V lost 10 bases and J lost 4; bases outside the gene matches: 19. CDR1 and CDR2 (germline): MDHEN, SYDVKM. The CDR3 length is 17 residues.

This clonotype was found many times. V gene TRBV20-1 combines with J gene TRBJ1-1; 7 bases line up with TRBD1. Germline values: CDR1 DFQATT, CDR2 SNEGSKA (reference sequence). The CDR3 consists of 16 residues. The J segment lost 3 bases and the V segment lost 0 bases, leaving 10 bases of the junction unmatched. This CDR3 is CSARDPTGVGYTEAFF. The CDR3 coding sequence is TGCAGTGCTAGAGATCCCACAGGGGTAGGGTACACTGAAGCTTTCTTT.

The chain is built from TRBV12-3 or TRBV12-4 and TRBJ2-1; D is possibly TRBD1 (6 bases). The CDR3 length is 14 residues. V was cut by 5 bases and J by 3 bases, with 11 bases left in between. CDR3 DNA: TGTGCCAGCAGTGAGGCAGGGGACTACAATGAGCAGTTCTTC. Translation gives CASSEAGDYNEQFF.

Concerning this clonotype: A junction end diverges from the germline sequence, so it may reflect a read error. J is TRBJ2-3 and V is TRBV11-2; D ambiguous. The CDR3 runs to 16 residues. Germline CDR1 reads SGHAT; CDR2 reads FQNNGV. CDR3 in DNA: TGTGCCAGCGGCTTCCAAGTGCTGCAGCGCCTCGATACGCAGTATTTT. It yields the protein CASGFQVLQRLDTQYF.

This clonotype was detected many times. DNA of the CDR3: TGTGCCAGCAGTTTAGCCACGGGACAGGGTGATTACGAGCAGTACTTC. This encodes CASSLATGQGDYEQYF. The rearrangement joins TRBV28 to TRBJ2-7; 9 nucleotides match TRBD1. Losses at the gene ends were 2 bases for V and 4 bases for J; bases not matched to a gene: 9. Germline V gene lookup returns CDR1 MDHEN and CDR2 SYDVKM. The CDR3 runs 16 residues.

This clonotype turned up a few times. CDR3 nucleotides: TGTGCCAGCAGTTACGGGGGGTTGGATGAAAAACTGTTTTTT. Protein product: CASSYGGLDEKLFF. V gene TRBV6-5 combines with J gene TRBJ1-4; D possibly corresponds to TRBD1 (5 bases). The CDR3 has 14 residues. Looked up from germline, CDR1 is MNHEY and CDR2 is SVGAGI. With 2 bases removed from V and 6 bases from J, the gap between germline ends came to 10 bases.

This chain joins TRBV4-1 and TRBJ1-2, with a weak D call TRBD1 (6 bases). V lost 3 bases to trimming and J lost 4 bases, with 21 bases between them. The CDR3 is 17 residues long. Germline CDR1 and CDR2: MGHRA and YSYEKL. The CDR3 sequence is CASSQSPNVGTIYGYTF. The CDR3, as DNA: TGCGCCAGCAGCCAGTCCCCTAACGTTGGGACAATCTATGGCTACACCTTC.

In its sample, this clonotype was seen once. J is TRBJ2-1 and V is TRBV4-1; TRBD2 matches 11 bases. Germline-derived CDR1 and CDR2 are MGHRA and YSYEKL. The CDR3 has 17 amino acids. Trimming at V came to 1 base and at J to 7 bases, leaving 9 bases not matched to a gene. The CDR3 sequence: CASSQGATSGVINEQFF. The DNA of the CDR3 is TGCGCCAGCAGCCAAGGGGCGACTAGCGGGGTAATTAATGAGCAGTTCTTC.

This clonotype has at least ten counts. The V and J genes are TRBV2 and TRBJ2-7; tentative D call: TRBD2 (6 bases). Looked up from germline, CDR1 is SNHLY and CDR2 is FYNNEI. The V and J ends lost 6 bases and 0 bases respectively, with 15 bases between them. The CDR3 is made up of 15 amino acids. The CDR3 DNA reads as TGTGCCAGCAGATTCGGAGGGTGGAGCTCCTACGAGCAGTACTTC. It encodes CASRFGGWSSYEQYF.

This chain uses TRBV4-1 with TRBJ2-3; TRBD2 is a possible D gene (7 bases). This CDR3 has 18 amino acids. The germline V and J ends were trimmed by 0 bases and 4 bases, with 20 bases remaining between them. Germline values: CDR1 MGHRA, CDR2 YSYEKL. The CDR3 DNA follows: TGCGCCAGCAGCCAAGATCGTTTGGGGGGGGGGCCCGCAGATACGCAGTATTTT. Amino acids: CASSQDRLGGGPADTQYF.

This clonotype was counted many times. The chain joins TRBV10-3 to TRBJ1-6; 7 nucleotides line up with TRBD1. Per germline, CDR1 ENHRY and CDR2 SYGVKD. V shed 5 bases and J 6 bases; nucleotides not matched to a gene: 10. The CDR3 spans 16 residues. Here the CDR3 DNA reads TGTGCCATCAGTAGTCCGTCAGGGGGGATTAATTCACCCCTCCACTTT. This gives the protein CAISSPSGGINSPLHF.

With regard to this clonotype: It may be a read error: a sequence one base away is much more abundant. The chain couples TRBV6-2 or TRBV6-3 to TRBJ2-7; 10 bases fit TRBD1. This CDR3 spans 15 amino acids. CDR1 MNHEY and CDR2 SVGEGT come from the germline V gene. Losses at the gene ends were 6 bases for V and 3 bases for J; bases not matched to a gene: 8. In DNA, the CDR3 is TGTGCCAGCAGGCGGGCGGGACAGGGGATCTACGAGCAGTACTTC. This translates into CASRRAGQGIYEQYF.

The CDR3: CASSLWVAGGTDTQYF. CDR3 coding DNA: TGTGCCAGCAGCTTGTGGGTAGCGGGAGGGACAGATACGCAGTATTTT. V is TRBV5-5 and J is TRBJ2-3, with 11 bases that match TRBD2. This CDR3 spans 16 amino acids. J lost 3 bases, V lost 1 base, and 4 bases had no gene match. In germline, CDR1 is SGHKS, CDR2 YYEKEE (reference sequence).

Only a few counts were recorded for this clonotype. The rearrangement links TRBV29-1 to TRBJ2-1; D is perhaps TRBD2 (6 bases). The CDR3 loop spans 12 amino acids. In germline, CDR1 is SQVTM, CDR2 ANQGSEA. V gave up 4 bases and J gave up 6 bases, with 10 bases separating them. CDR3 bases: TGCAGCGTTGGGTCGGGAGCCAATGAGCAGTTCTTC. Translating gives CSVGSGANEQFF.